The text below deals with one T cell receptor (beta chain). No antigen is known for it. It has no much larger one-base neighbor in the sample; base qualities were not kept. Libraries were constructed by the immunoSEQ multiplex PCR assay. For the multiplex PCR, a mixture combining 60 forward primers for TCR Vbeta segments and 13 reverse primers for TCR Jbeta segments was used. The CDR3 region of rearranged TCR beta genes was amplified from genomic DNA with a multiplex PCR assay. The Illumina HiSeq System was used to sequence the amplified TCR beta libraries as 87-base-pair reads. In the authors' own workflow: A later analysis tallied 75 million to 85 million unique TCR beta chains across the 550 to 850 repertoires, and roughly 11 million of those chains were shared by two or more donors. A nearest-neighbor algorithm error-corrected the raw reads and collapsed the reads into unique sequences, merging closely related sequences to remove PCR and sequencing errors. V, D and J gene segments were assigned by aligning CDR3 sequences to IMGT reference sequences. Each retained sequence needed at least a six-nucleotide match to both a V gene segment and a J gene segment. Rearrangements were classified as productive when the CDR3 lacked stop codons and remained in frame with V and J, and all other rearrangements were classified as non-productive. CDR3 was defined according to IMGT convention as the region running from the second conserved V-encoded cysteine to the conserved J-encoded phenylalanine. Sequences without an unambiguous match to a single V gene segment were excluded from the earlier analysis of 587 of the donors. In an earlier analysis of approximately 590 of the donors, V segments were called functional above 56.7% productive rearrangements and were called segregating when the between-donor standard deviation exceeded 5%. A statistical classification framework was built to diagnose cytomegalovirus status from the catalog of TCR beta chain sequences. V and J gene assignment, in a later analysis, came from comparing TCR nucleotide sequences with IMGT/GENE-DB human TR gene sequences. A later analysis assigned CDR3 sequences and most-parsimonious VDJ recombination scenarios with the TCRdist pipeline. In a later analysis, each TCR beta chain was defined by its CDR3 amino acid sequence together with its V-gene family, and reads without a unique V-gene family were excluded. To address suspected cross-contamination and a sequencing artifact, a later analysis removed around 600 highly shared, low-generation-probability nucleotide sequences. In a later analysis, a clonal expansion index was calculated for each public chain from normalized within-repertoire ranks of inferred template counts. A later analysis computed generation probabilities with a VDJ recombination model fitted to out-of-frame rearrangements, and checked the results against IGoR. In a later analysis, hypergeometric tests were used to score TCR-TCR, TCR-HLA and TCR-CMV co-occurrence, with a repertoire-size bias correction applied to TCR pairs. A later analysis estimated false discovery rates by permuting HLA or CMV assignments 20 times. In a later analysis, co-occurring TCRs were grouped using DBSCAN, and TCRdist sequence similarity was added for clustering within HLA-allele-positive subsets. Co-occurrence clustering excluded repertoires with fewer than 30,000 or more than 120,000 public chains, plus five with anomalous nucleotide sharing. The clones in this table, taken by TCRdb from immuneACCESS, are in-frame only. Not every clone is retained; where verified, under half of the shortfall comes from an unresolved V gene, and the cause of the rest is unknown. The V and J calls and clone size come from that table; D and trimming were worked out from the DNA. Present in this sample are about 190,000 clones, less than 90% of which were seen just once. Clones ranked in the top ten supply about 0.25% of the sample.

In total, approximately 700 healthy bone marrow donors made up the cohort. All cohort members were sampled while nominally healthy, although unrecorded immune exposures were likely present. The donor was CMV seronegative and was included in the group of around 320 seronegative cohort members. Each donor provided a peripheral blood sample, and peripheral blood mononuclear cells were used for TCR beta sequencing. The Qiagen DNeasy Blood Extraction Kit was used to extract genomic DNA from the blood cell samples. These data originate in a study of cytomegalovirus exposure and HLA in healthy donors (TCRdb year 2017). Background on the whole study: An earlier analysis of approximately 550 of the donors reported about 290 Gb of sequence data and 100 million to 130 million unique TCR beta sequences from 150 million to 200 million T cells. A later genetic analysis used genome-wide SNP genotypes for 398 of the 666 donors, treating that subset as a discovery cohort. Among about 390 genotyped donors of the cohort, an average of about 240,000 unique TCR beta nucleotide sequences were sequenced per donor, about a sixth of them non-productive. In an earlier analysis of 587 of the donors, high-throughput TCR beta sequencing was used to judge whether each TCR beta V gene segment behaved as functional or pseudogenic. Roughly 300 gigabases of sequencing data and tens of millions of unique TCR sequences were included in an early release covering 550 to 650 HLA-typed donors. High-throughput TCR immunosequencing, statistical association of individual TCRs with disease status, and machine learning were combined to predict cytomegalovirus infection status. Typing coverage varied by locus: roughly 629-630 donors for A, B, C, DRB1 and DQB1; some 520 for DQA1; more than 600 for DPA1; approximately 470 for DPB1. Along with the approximately 700-subject first cohort, a separate validation cohort of approximately 110 different subjects was used. All discovery cohort repertoires had been generated using a single sequencing platform. In a later analysis, previously published TCR beta repertoires from some 640 donors were re-analyzed and high-resolution HLA genotyping was added so that TCR occurrence patterns could be studied. The study was designed to test whether signatures of past pathogen exposure could be identified by cataloging public T cell receptors. Among the roughly 400 genotyped donors, 75% to 90% belonged to the genetic ancestry cluster associated with self-reported Caucasian donors. Because of strong linkage in the cohort, a few DR-DQ haplotypes were treated as single units for association and clustering. Both class I and class II loci were covered by HLA typing, at four-digit resolution. Donor age, sex, ethnicity and CMV serostatus were compiled together with the repertoire data. The later analysis used no new phenotypic data to find candidate immune exposures, relying instead on TCR beta sequences and their occurrence across donors. The T cell repertoires of 666 subjects were profiled by immunosequencing and related to cytomegalovirus serostatus. The research as a whole found: A later analysis found that most CMV-associated TCR beta chains appeared HLA-restricted, with HLA associations seemingly driven largely by CMV exposure. Assigning TCR associations to individual alleles was difficult when HLA alleles, especially DR and DQ, strongly co-occurred. The earlier analysis of 587 of the donors excluded approximately 15 rarely observed V segments, including chromosome 9 orphons, because counts were too low. Because the 87-base-pair reads could not distinguish some IMGT-functional V segments, including TRBV6-2 and TRBV6-3, those segments were excluded. A further reported finding was that TCR beta sequences accurately predicted the HLA-A and HLA-B alleles for most subjects in the first cohort. An earlier analysis of 587 of the donors showed that most TCR beta V segments appeared in productive rearrangements either about 90% or about 30% of the time, which broadly matched IMGT annotations. A later analysis reported that several top co-occurrence clusters appeared linked to parvovirus B19, influenza, CMV and Epstein-Barr virus. A group of highly shared sequence variants was considered likely to be a technical artifact of the sequencing pipeline. Compared with equally common non-associated chains, HLA-associated TCR beta chains in a later analysis were more clonally expanded and had lower generation probabilities. In a later analysis, the rate of TCR association differed among HLA loci, with DRB1 alleles having the most associated TCRs and HLA-C alleles having the fewest. Across donors, most TCR sequences were observed very rarely, whereas some public TCRs were present in many individuals. This cohort had only TCR beta chains sequenced, and the lack of alpha or paired-chain data limited which features could be detected. Immune exposure information for the cohort was limited to CMV serostatus. The classifier was reported to diagnose cytomegalovirus status with high specificity and sensitivity in both the original and validation cohorts. V-gene and J-gene trimming of TCR beta chains was associated with a missense DCLRE1C variant in a later genetic analysis, and the association was replicated in an independent cohort. In a later analysis, about 17,000 TCR beta sequences were associated with specific HLA alleles at a false discovery rate of 0.05. Linkage disequilibrium might explain the correlated functional status among segregating V segments, but an unknown experimental factor could not be excluded. Roughly uniform sequencing depth across donors was assumed in presence/absence analyses, although this assumption may not hold. Because HLA typing was missing for some donors at each locus, association tests included only the typed subset. According to the authors, the approach could potentially be generalized to other disease states and immunological phenotypes. A few of the identified cytomegalovirus-associated TCR beta chains were confirmed in vitro to be specific for cytomegalovirus antigens. In a later genetic analysis, fewer N-insertions in productive TCRs were reported among donors in an Asian-associated ancestry cluster than the roughly 700-donor mean. In the study, some 160 TCR beta chains were listed as associated with cytomegalovirus.

Trimming removed 1 base from V and 2 bases from J; the gene matches leave 1 base unexplained. The cysteine opens and the phenylalanine closes a CDR3 of 13 amino acids. The entry retains the CDR3 DNA only, 39 bases that are in frame from base 1. CDR1 and CDR2 are drawn from the germline V gene: SQVTM, ANQGSEA. Material for sequencing was PBMCs. The source is a boy aged 5-17 years in good health and CMV-seronegative. The sequence links TRBV29-1 to TRBJ2-5; TRBD2 aligns with 7 central bases. In nucleotide form, the sequence is TGCAGCGTTGAAGGGGGAGGGCAAGAGACCCAGTACTTC. This translates into CSVEGGGQETQYF.